The present T cell receptor beta chain was sequenced within a study of blood T cell repertoires in COVID-19. Study in general: Collection of acute and convalescent COVID-19 samples took place in the United States, Italy and Spain. T cells, B-cell-depleted T cells, or PBMCs provided the cDNA or gDNA that served as material.

V was clipped by 5 bases and J by 7 bases, with 10 bases between them. CDR3 length: 13 residues. Germline assignment: CDR1 KGHDR and CDR2 SFDVKD. Regarding this clone: Other DNA sequences in the sample encode the same CDR3.

Sequencing was performed with immunoSEQ multiplex PCR; in TCRdb, only in-frame clones are kept and a portion is missing. The table includes under 200,000 clones, 84% detected once. The study recruited people aged about 18 to 90 years across under 25 US areas. Which cohort a participant joined came from the clinical history participants gave. The chain is built from TRBV24-1 and TRBJ2-2; tentative D call: TRBD1 (5 bases). Sequenced input: PBMCs or T cells enriched from blood (not recorded which). The source of this sequence is a woman younger than 45 who had been exposed to COVID-19. CDR3 DNA: TGTGCCACCAGTGTGCGAACAGGCGGGGAGCTGTTTTTT. This encodes CATSVRTGGELFF.